The subject of this entry is one T cell receptor beta chain. Its antigen remains unidentified. The data originate from a study of T-cell reconstitution after alpha-beta-depleted transplantation in children. Study-wide results and limits: Several hundred rapidly expanded clones from non-depleted graft cells reportedly supplied alpha-beta T cells about two months post-transplant.

Germline V gives CDR1 SGHTA, CDR2 FQGNSA. CDR3 length equals 17 residues. The germline V and J ends were trimmed by 2 bases and 6 bases, with 21 bases remaining between them. The TCRbeta library was prepared with unique molecular identifiers. TCRdb passed the PCR reads through MiXCR, listing each CDR3 protein once. The sample yields 500,000 or so distinct CDR3 sequences, 10% to 12% seen once. The sequencing here drew on PBMCs, mostly from graft donor cells, taken 180 days after TCRalphabeta/CD19-depleted stem cell transplant. The rearrangement joins TRBV7-2 to TRBJ2-3; no clear D gene. The source of this sequence is a female patient aged 2-9 years who had a stem cell transplant for aplastic anemia, so the T cells may come from the graft donor. The CDR3 sequence is CASSLSPRPTPQDTQYF. The CDR3 DNA sequence: TGTGCCAGCAGCTTATCCCCCCGGCCAACCCCCCAGGATACGCAGTATTTT.